This TCR beta chain was captured in a study of T-cell reconstitution after alpha-beta-depleted transplantation in children. Unique molecular identifiers were incorporated when the TCRbeta library was constructed. TCRdb passed the PCR reads through MiXCR, listing each CDR3 protein once. This table holds 450,000 to 600,000 distinct CDR3 sequences, 30% to 35% found once. This clonotype was seen a handful of times. The input for sequencing was PBMCs from the stem cell graft donor, taken from the stem cell graft. The sequence was collected from a human donor who donated a stem cell graft to a child with aplastic anemia.

The CDR3 here is CSASKYDSNQPQHF. The CDR3 region has the DNA TGCAGTGCTAGCAAATACGATAGCAATCAGCCCCAGCATTTT. This chain connects TRBV20-1 to TRBJ1-5; D remains unclear. Germline CDR1 is DFQATT and CDR2 is SNEGSKA (reference sequence). V shed 3 bases and J shed 0 bases, with 9 bases lying between them. This CDR3 is built from 14 residues.